Presented here are 17 T cell receptor beta chains from one specimen sequenced in a study of cytomegalovirus exposure and HLA in healthy donors. TCRdb's table, derived via immunoSEQ multiplex PCR, lists solely in-frame clones and lacks some. The sample holds approximately 150,000 clones; roughly nine tenths are singletons and the top ten take about 0.7%. The source material was PBMCs. The source is a young man in good health and CMV-seronegative.

This rearrangement joins TRBV5-1 to TRBJ2-5, with TRBD1 matching over 7 bases. The CDR3 extends over 15 amino acids. After removal of 7 bases from V and 0 bases from J, the junction contained 9 bases not matched to a gene. Germline CDR1 SGHRS, CDR2 YFSETQ. CDR3 nucleotide sequence: TGCGCCAGCGGAACGACAGGGTTAAACCAAGAGACCCAGTACTTC. Its translation: CASGTTGLNQETQYF. The whole variable domain, filled in from reference TRBV5-1 and TRBJ2-5, reads KAGVTQTPRYLIKTRGQQVTLSCSPISGHRSVSWYQQTPGQGLQFLFEYFSETQRNKGNFPGRFSGRQFSNSRSEMNVSTLELGDSALYLCASGTTGLNQETQYFGPGTRLLVL.

This sequence joins TRBV5-4 and TRBJ2-5, with 9 bases that match TRBD1. Trimming cost V 4 bases and J 2 bases; bases outside gene matches: 3. This CDR3 is 14 amino acids long. CDR1 SGHNT and CDR2 YYREEE come from the germline V gene (reference sequence). CDR3 residues: CASSRDREQETQYF. The CDR3 bases are TGTGCCAGCAGCCGGGACAGGGAACAAGAGACCCAGTACTTC.

V usage is TRBV11-3 and J usage is TRBJ2-2, with no clear D. This CDR3 region has 13 residues. Per the germline V gene, CDR1 is SGHNT and CDR2 is YENEEA. Trimming pared 2 bases from V and 5 bases from J, leaving 6 bases between. This CDR3 reads CASSLTVTGELFF. CDR3 sequence (DNA): TGTGCCAGCAGCTTAACGGTTACCGGGGAGCTGTTTTTT.

The gene calls are TRBV6-4 and TRBJ2-3; 10 bases match TRBD1. This CDR3 spans 15 amino acids. The J segment lost 1 base and the V segment lost 6 bases, leaving 4 bases of the junction unmatched. From germline, CDR1 is MRHNA and CDR2 SNTAGT. CDR3 in DNA: TGTGCCAGCAGCCCCGGGACAGGGGGCACAGATACGCAGTATTTT. Amino acids: CASSPGTGGTDTQYF.

The chain links TRBV2 to TRBJ1-1, with 9 bases aligning to TRBD1. The V gene end was trimmed by 6 bases and the J gene end by 1 base; junction bases not matched to a gene: 0. The CDR3 covers 13 residues. Germline CDR1 reads SNHLY; CDR2 reads FYNNEI. The CDR3 bases are TGTGCCAGCAGGGACAGGGGGAACACTGAAGCTTTCTTT. Amino acid sequence: CASRDRGNTEAFF.

V usage is TRBV29-1 and J usage is TRBJ1-2; possibly TRBD1 for D (5 bases). Deletions cut 3 bases from V and 6 bases from J, with 8 bases between. Germline V lookup: CDR1 SQVTM, CDR2 ANQGSEA. CDR3 length equals 11 residues. CDR3 in amino acids: CSVDQGDGYTF. The CDR3 DNA is TGCAGCGTTGATCAAGGGGATGGCTACACCTTC.

This clone turned up a few times. The chain couples TRBV10-3 to TRBJ2-1, with 15 bases identical to TRBD2. The germline V gene has CDR1 ENHRY and CDR2 SYGVKD. The CDR3 covers 17 residues. Germline trimming cut 6 bases from V and 7 bases from J; bases unmatched to any gene: 10. The DNA for the CDR3 is TGTGCCATCAGCGGACTAGCGGGAGGGCCAAAGTATAATGAGCAGTTCTTC. Translating it yields CAISGLAGGPKYNEQFF.

The chain combines TRBV27 with TRBJ2-2, with 8 bases aligning to TRBD1. V shed 3 bases and J 10 bases; nucleotides not matched to a gene: 10. Germline CDR1 MNHEY, CDR2 SMNVEV (reference sequence). The CDR3 length is 15 residues. This chain's CDR3 is CASSFLWQGAEELFF. CDR3 nucleotides: TGTGCCAGCAGTTTTCTGTGGCAGGGGGCAGAGGAGCTGTTTTTT.

The rearrangement uses TRBV2 and TRBJ2-3; 12 bases are shared with TRBD2. V shed 8 bases, J shed 3 bases, and the junction held 9 bases outside the gene matches. The CDR3 consists of 16 residues. CDR1 and CDR2 (germline): SNHLY, FYNNEI. The CDR3 loop reads CASPTSGRDRTDTQYF. The CDR3 bases are TGTGCCAGCCCGACTAGCGGGAGAGACAGGACAGATACGCAGTATTTT. Complete variable domain (other parts from reference TRBV2 and TRBJ2-3): EPEVTQTPSHQVTQMGQEVILRCVPISNHLYFYWYRQILGQKVEFLVSFYNNEISEKSEIFDDQFSVERPDGSNFTLKIRSTKLEDSAMYFCASPTSGRDRTDTQYFGPGTRLTVL.

The CDR3: CAWSEGNSPLHF. The CDR3 coding sequence is TGTGCCTGGAGTGAGGGGAATTCACCCCTCCACTTT. The gene calls are TRBV30 and TRBJ1-6; perhaps TRBD1 as D (5 bases). The ends were cut back, 1 base at V and 7 bases at J, with 5 bases in the middle. The germline V gene has CDR1 GTSNPN and CDR2 SVGIG (reference sequence). This CDR3 contains 12 residues.

V is TRBV6-5 and J is TRBJ2-1; TRBD2 agrees at 10 bases. Losses at the gene ends were 2 bases for V and 6 bases for J; bases not matched to a gene: 4. The CDR3 consists of 15 residues. The germline gives CDR1 MNHEY, CDR2 SVGAGI. CDR3 coding DNA: TGTGCCAGCAGTTACCCTAGCGGGGGTTTCAATGAGCAGTTCTTC. Amino acid sequence: CASSYPSGGFNEQFF.

This chain joins TRBV5-6 and TRBJ2-7; possibly TRBD1 for D (6 bases). This CDR3 is 14 amino acids long. Per germline, CDR1 SGHDT and CDR2 YYEEEE. Deletions cut 0 bases from V and 2 bases from J, with 9 bases between. The CDR3 is CASSLGGGPYEQYF. The CDR3 region has the DNA TGTGCCAGCAGCTTGGGTGGGGGCCCCTACGAGCAGTACTTC.

The chain links TRBV10-2 to TRBJ1-2, with D unclear. Between the trimmed V and J ends, which lost 7 bases and 0 bases, there was a span of 9 bases. CDR3 size: 13 residues. Germline V gene data show CDR1 as WSHSY and CDR2 as SAAADI. CDR3 in DNA: TGCGCCAGCACCACGGACTCTAACTATGGCTACACCTTC. Encoded protein: CASTTDSNYGYTF.

This clone was observed a handful of times. The chain carries TRBV7-9 and TRBJ1-1; maybe TRBD1 (6 bases). Germline V gene lookup returns CDR1 SEHNR and CDR2 FQNEAQ (reference sequence). The ends were cut back, 5 bases at V and 7 bases at J, with 23 bases in the middle. The CDR3 loop spans 16 amino acids. The CDR3 DNA reads as TGTGCCAGCAGCCTCAGAACAGGGTCCGATAAGGATGAAGCTTTCTTT. Amino acid sequence: CASSLRTGSDKDEAFF.

This sequence joins TRBV6-6 and TRBJ2-2, with 14 bases fitting TRBD2. Germline values: CDR1 MNHNY, CDR2 SVGAGI (reference sequence). This CDR3 is 16 amino acids long. With V trimmed by 6 bases and J by 2 bases, 2 bases remained unmatched. As DNA, the CDR3 is TGTGCCAGCAGGGGACTAGCGGGAGTTAACACCGGGGAGCTGTTTTTT. This gives the protein CASRGLAGVNTGELFF.

V gene TRBV19 combines with J gene TRBJ2-2, with 11 bases aligning to TRBD1. The trim removed 6 bases at V and 4 bases at J, leaving 4 bases unmatched. The CDR3 loop spans 15 amino acids. Germline V gives CDR1 LNHDA, CDR2 SQIVND (reference sequence). The chain's CDR3 is CASRGDRGFTGELFF. The CDR3, as DNA: TGTGCCAGTAGGGGGGACAGGGGGTTCACCGGGGAGCTGTTTTTT.

This chain uses TRBV5-4 with TRBJ1-1; 8 bases match TRBD1. Per the germline V gene, CDR1 is SGHNT and CDR2 is YYREEE (reference sequence). The CDR3 is 15 amino acids. V lost 4 bases and J lost 1; bases outside the gene matches: 6. The CDR3 loop reads CASSPATGANTEAFF. The CDR3 region has the DNA TGTGCCAGCAGCCCGGCGACAGGGGCGAACACTGAAGCTTTCTTT.